This T cell receptor beta chain was recovered during a study of blood T cell repertoires in COVID-19. The method was immunoSEQ multiplex PCR; TCRdb's version includes in-frame clones alone and lacks a portion of them. The sample lists fewer than 200,000 clones, 60% to 80% occurring once. CDR1 and CDR2 from the germline V gene are MGHRA and YSYEKL. This CDR3 has 13 residues. The V end lost 4 bases, the J end lost 3 bases, and 10 bases lay between the germline ends. Material: peripheral blood. The clonotype comes from a woman in her 70s with acute or convalescent COVID-19. The chain is built from TRBV4-1 and TRBJ2-7, with D perhaps TRBD1 (5 bases). Here the CDR3 DNA reads TGCGCCAGCAGCCTGGGGCCTTTCTACGAGCAGTACTTC. It codes for CASSLGPFYEQYF.